The rows below give T cell receptor beta chains drawn from one sample of a study of PD-1 blockade in classical Hodgkin lymphoma. This table comes from immunoSEQ multiplex PCR, and its TCRdb copy is limited to in-frame clones, with some not included. The sample yields approximately 93,000 clones, roughly 78% seen once. The material sequenced was peripheral blood mononuclear cells (PBMCs), taken before the fourth cycle of nivolumab. The source is a human donor with classical Hodgkin lymphoma. Each CDR3 is given with its conserved first and last residue. Fields, in order: V gene, clone size, J gene, D gene, CDR3 DNA, CDR3 protein. D genes are given only for firm matches. The size field is filled for only some rows; it gives once, few, many or a size class.

TRBV7-9	.	TRBJ2-5	.	TGTGCCAGCAGCTTAGGTAGGACTGTCCAAGAGACCCAGTACTTC	CASSLGRTVQETQYF
TRBV10-1	few	TRBJ2-1	TRBD1	TGCGCCAGCAGCCGGCCGGGGACAGGTATCATTGAGCAGTTCTTC	CASSRPGTGIIEQFF
TRBV7-2	.	TRBJ2-5	.	TGTGCCAGCAGCTTAGGACAGCTCTGGAGCCAGTACTTC	CASSLGQLWSQYF
TRBV5-5	.	TRBJ2-5	.	TGTGCCAGCAGCTTACTGGGGTTGGGTGAGACCCAGTACTTC	CASSLLGLGETQYF
TRBV11-1	.	TRBJ1-2	TRBD1	TGTGCCAGCAGCCTGCCGGGACAGCCTTTCTATGGCTACACCTTC	CASSLPGQPFYGYTF
TRBV7-3	.	TRBJ2-3	.	TGTGCCAGCAGCCCCCGGGACAGCACAGATACGCAGTATTTT	CASSPRDSTDTQYF
TRBV30	few	TRBJ2-7	.	TGTGCCTGGAGTGTGCCTAGAGGGGCCTACGAGCAGTACTTC	CAWSVPRGAYEQYF
TRBV5-1	.	TRBJ1-2	.	TGCGCCAGCAGCTTGTCTCCGGCAGGGGCGTCTGCTAACTATGGCTACACCTTC	CASSLSPAGASANYGYTF
TRBV19	.	TRBJ2-5	TRBD1	TGTGCCAGTAGTATCCGGGACAGGGGGCCTGAGACCCAGTACTTC	CASSIRDRGPETQYF
TRBV9	.	TRBJ1-1	.	TGTGCCAGCAGCGTAGGCAACAGGAACACTGAAGCTTTCTTT	CASSVGNRNTEAFF
TRBV19	.	TRBJ2-5	TRBD2	TGTGCCAGTAGTATAACCGGGACTAGCGGGAAAGAGACCCAGTACTTC	CASSITGTSGKETQYF
TRBV19	.	TRBJ1-2	.	TGTGCCAGTAGACCTCCGGGGCCGGATTATGGCTACACCTTC	CASRPPGPDYGYTF
TRBV9	.	TRBJ2-1	.	TGTGCCAGCAGCGTAGCCACAACAGGTGGTAGTGAGCAGTTCTTC	CASSVATTGGSEQFF
TRBV7-3	few	TRBJ2-7	.	TGTGCCAGCAGCTCCGGACCGCGGTCCTACGAGCAGTACTTC	CASSSGPRSYEQYF
TRBV29-1	once	TRBJ2-7	TRBD1	TGCAGCGTCCGGGACAGCTCCTACGAGCAGTACTTC	CSVRDSSYEQYF
TRBV21-1	.	TRBJ2-1	.	TGTGCCAGCAGCAAAGAAGCGGCTAGCGGGTTCATCTACAATGAGCAGTTCTTC	CASSKEAASGFIYNEQFF
TRBV10-3	.	TRBJ2-7	.	TGTGCCATCAGTGAGTATCCGCCTCCGGGGGAGCAGTACTTC	CAISEYPPPGEQYF
TRBV6-5	few	TRBJ2-4	.	TGTGCCAGCAGTTCCGAGGGAGACAAAAACATTCAGTACTTC	CASSSEGDKNIQYF
TRBV18	once	TRBJ1-2	.	TGTGCCAGCTCACCCGGGGGCATGGCGTTGGCTAACTATGGCTACACCTTC	CASSPGGMALANYGYTF
TRBV30	.	TRBJ1-5	.	TGTGCCTGGTCTCCCCGGACAGTTAGCAATCAGCCCCAGCATTTT	CAWSPRTVSNQPQHF
TRBV6-5	.	TRBJ1-4	.	TGTGCCAGCAGTTACAGGACATTTGCAACTAATGAAAAACTGTTTTTT	CASSYRTFATNEKLFF
TRBV7-9	few	TRBJ1-1	.	TGTGCCAGCAGCCGAACGGGGGAGAACACTGAAGCTTTCTTT	CASSRTGENTEAFF
TRBV9	.	TRBJ2-1	TRBD1	TGTGCCAGCAGCCCCCGGACAGGGTCGAATGAGCAGTTCTTC	CASSPRTGSNEQFF
TRBV7-2	.	TRBJ1-5	.	TGTGCCAGCAGCTTAAAGTTTGACAGTAATCAGCCCCAGCATTTT	CASSLKFDSNQPQHF
TRBV11-1	.	TRBJ1-2	.	TGTGCCAGCAGCTTATTGCCCCGCTCCGTTTATGGCTACACCTTC	CASSLLPRSVYGYTF
TRBV15	.	TRBJ1-5	TRBD1	TGTGCCACCAGCTTTGGGACAGGGTACTATCAGCCCCAGCATTTT	CATSFGTGYYQPQHF